Listed below are T cell receptor beta chains from one sample, sequenced in a study of T cell responses to AZD1222 COVID-19 vaccine. TCRdb's copy holds only in-frame clones and misses some; the assay was immunoSEQ multiplex PCR. This table has roughly 150,000 clones, about 88% appearing once. The sequencing used peripheral blood, collected on day 0 of AZD1222 vaccination. The source of these receptors is an adult in good health. The CDR3 runs from the conserved cysteine through the conserved F or W. A D gene is named only where the DNA matches it firmly. Rows give clone size only sometimes, using once, few, many, or a class for an expanded clone.

J | size | V | D | CDR3 | DNA
TRBJ2-3 | NA | TRBV27 | TRBD2 | CATIPGTSGRGGTDTQYF | TGTGCCACCATCCCCGGGACTAGCGGGAGAGGGGGCACAGATACGCAGTATTTT
TRBJ2-2 | NA | TRBV4-2 | TRBD2 | CASSHGLAGNEGTGELFF | TGTGCCAGCAGCCACGGACTAGCGGGAAATGAGGGGACCGGGGAGCTGTTTTTT
TRBJ2-1 | NA | TRBV9 | TRBD2 | CASSTLAGVAYNEQFF | TGTGCCAGCAGCACCTTAGCGGGAGTGGCCTACAATGAGCAGTTCTTC
TRBJ2-3 | NA | TRBV7-2 | NA | CASSLDYYTDTQYF | TGTGCCAGCAGCTTAGATTACTACACAGATACGCAGTATTTT
TRBJ2-1 | NA | TRBV6-4 | TRBD2 | CASSREAGDYNEQFF | TGTGCCAGCTCTCGTGAGGCGGGAGACTACAATGAGCAGTTCTTC
TRBJ2-3 | NA | TRBV7-2 | TRBD2 | CASSLQAGGTDTQYF | TGTGCCAGCAGCTTACAAGCGGGAGGCACAGATACGCAGTATTTT
TRBJ2-7 | NA | TRBV5-1 | NA | CASSPDVGEQYF | TGCGCCAGCAGCCCGGACGTTGGGGAGCAGTACTTC
TRBJ1-1 | NA | TRBV6-5 | TRBD1 | CASRGQGYTEAFF | TGTGCCAGCAGGGGACAGGGGTACACTGAAGCTTTCTTT
TRBJ2-1 | NA | TRBV6-5 | TRBD1 | CASSSSGTGVREQFF | TGTGCCAGCAGCTCTTCCGGGACAGGGGTTCGTGAGCAGTTCTTC
TRBJ2-5 | NA | TRBV28 | TRBD1 | CASSYGTGVETQYF | TGTGCCAGCAGCTACGGGACAGGGGTAGAGACCCAGTACTTC
TRBJ1-2 | NA | TRBV5-6 | TRBD1 | CASSWDRTYGYTF | TGTGCCAGCAGTTGGGACAGAACCTATGGCTACACCTTC
TRBJ2-7 | NA | TRBV28 | NA | CASSLLARYEQYF | TGTGCCAGCAGTTTACTAGCGCGTTACGAGCAGTACTTC
TRBJ2-2 | NA | TRBV5-1 | NA | CASSLVGPRRQNTGELFF | TGCGCCAGCAGCTTGGTTGGGCCCCGCCGACAAAACACCGGGGAGCTGTTTTTT
TRBJ2-4 | NA | TRBV7-2 | NA | CASSLGPRIAKNIQYF | TGTGCCAGCAGCTTAGGACCGAGAATAGCCAAAAACATTCAGTACTTC
TRBJ2-3 | once | TRBV2 | NA | CASSEALLESDTQYF | TGTGCCAGCAGTGAAGCGCTACTTGAATCAGATACGCAGTATTTT
TRBJ1-2 | NA | TRBV28 | NA | CASSQYDYTF | TGTGCCAGCAGTCAATATGACTACACCTTC
TRBJ1-5 | NA | TRBV14 | NA | CASSQAGGWPQHF | TGTGCCAGCAGCCAAGCTGGGGGATGGCCCCAGCATTTT
TRBJ1-2 | NA | TRBV28 | TRBD1 | CATHRTGGYGYTF | TGTGCCACGCACAGGACAGGGGGCTATGGCTACACCTTC
TRBJ2-1 | NA | TRBV6-1 | NA | CASSEVRNEQFF | TGTGCCAGCAGTGAAGTTCGCAATGAGCAGTTCTTC
TRBJ1-5 | NA | TRBV6-5 | NA | CASGPTGNQPQHF | TGTGCCAGCGGACCGACAGGCAATCAGCCCCAGCATTTT
TRBJ2-5 | NA | TRBV4-1 | NA | CASSQAPSQGETQYF | TGCGCCAGCAGCCAAGCCCCCTCTCAGGGGGAGACCCAGTACTTC
TRBJ1-5 | NA | TRBV19 | TRBD1 | CASTDGQVNQPQHF | TGTGCCAGTACCGACGGACAGGTCAATCAGCCCCAGCATTTT
TRBJ1-1 | NA | TRBV6-6 | TRBD1 | CASRRRSHSGGPGGAFF | TGTGCCAGCAGACGACGGTCCCACTCAGGGGGACCTGGCGGAGCTTTCTTT
TRBJ1-5 | NA | TRBV7-2 | TRBD1 | CASSLIGQGEQPQHF | TGTGCCAGCAGCTTAATCGGACAGGGCGAACAGCCCCAGCATTTT
TRBJ1-1 | NA | TRBV29-1 | TRBD1 | CSVEAFRTGAEAFF | TGCAGCGTTGAGGCGTTCCGGACAGGGGCTGAAGCTTTCTTT
TRBJ1-5 | few | TRBV6-4 | TRBD1 | CASSELTGGSQPQHF | TGTGCCAGCAGTGAACTGACAGGGGGAAGTCAGCCCCAGCATTTT
TRBJ2-5 | NA | TRBV6-6 | TRBD2 | CASSGTSWETQYF | TGTGCCAGCAGTGGGACTAGCTGGGAGACCCAGTACTTC
TRBJ2-5 | NA | TRBV18 | NA | CASSPAGRRETQYF | TGTGCCAGCTCACCAGCAGGTCGTAGAGAGACCCAGTACTTC
TRBJ1-5 | NA | TRBV25-1 | NA | CASRWGNQPQHF | TGTGCCAGCAGATGGGGGAATCAGCCCCAGCATTTT
TRBJ2-7 | NA | TRBV15 | NA | CATSRDLQGRYEQYF | TGTGCCACCAGCAGAGATTTGCAGGGACGGTACGAGCAGTACTTC
TRBJ1-1 | NA | TRBV7-8 | NA | CASSLLGGTTEAFF | TGTGCCAGCAGCTTACTGGGAGGGACCACTGAAGCTTTCTTT
TRBJ2-1 | NA | TRBV5-8 | NA | CASSPSSYNEQFF | TGTGCCAGCAGCCCCTCCTCCTACAATGAGCAGTTCTTC
TRBJ2-1 | NA | TRBV28 | TRBD1 | CASRTTGGLYNEQFF | TGTGCCAGCCGGACGACAGGGGGTCTCTACAATGAGCAGTTCTTC
TRBJ2-1 | NA | TRBV28 | NA | CASLRGGSYNEQFF | TGTGCCAGTCTCCGGGGCGGGTCCTACAATGAGCAGTTCTTC
TRBJ2-2 | NA | TRBV7-6 | NA | CASSLGILSTGELFF | TGTGCCAGCAGCTTAGGTATTTTGAGCACCGGGGAGCTGTTTTTT
TRBJ1-1 | NA | TRBV6-5 | TRBD1 | CASSYSRKGQTEAFF | TGTGCCAGCAGTTACTCGAGGAAGGGACAGACTGAAGCTTTCTTT
TRBJ2-7 | NA | TRBV18 | NA | CASSPGSVYEQYF | TGTGCCAGCTCACCTGGGTCAGTCTACGAGCAGTACTTC
TRBJ2-7 | NA | TRBV5-6 | NA | CASSGVGRGIYEQYF | TGTGCCAGCAGCGGGGTGGGACGGGGGATCTACGAGCAGTACTTC
TRBJ1-1 | NA | TRBV12-3/TRBV12-4 | NA | CASNINSNTEAFF | TGTGCCAGCAACATCAACAGCAACACTGAAGCTTTCTTT
TRBJ2-7 | NA | TRBV7-8 | NA | CASSPRTYTLRTYEQYF | TGTGCCAGCAGCCCCCGAACGTATACCTTGCGAACCTACGAGCAGTACTTC
TRBJ1-2 | few | TRBV5-5 | NA | CASSLVISDYGYTF | TGTGCCAGCAGCTTGGTCATTTCAGACTATGGCTACACCTTC
TRBJ2-7 | NA | TRBV4-1 | NA | CASSQVSRTYEQYF | TGCGCCAGCAGCCAAGTATCCAGGACCTACGAGCAGTACTTC
TRBJ2-1 | NA | TRBV5-1 | TRBD2 | CASSLIQRGSYNEQFF | TGCGCCAGCAGCTTGATCCAGCGGGGCTCCTACAATGAGCAGTTCTTC
TRBJ2-7 | NA | TRBV7-2 | NA | CASSLAQGPYEQYF | TGTGCCAGCAGCTTAGCACAGGGCCCCTACGAGCAGTACTTC